Below, 18 T cell receptor beta chains from the same sample are listed, as sequenced in a study of CD8 T cells in Susac syndrome. Reverse transcription of roughly 0.5 to 1 ug RNA used random hexamers. TCRdb re-derived calls from the immunoSEQ multiplex PCR reads in MiXCR, one entry per CDR3 protein. This sample yields 150,000 to 190,000 distinct CDR3 sequences, of which just under 95% are seen a single time; 0.2% to 0.25% belongs to the top ten. Specimen: CD8+ T cells from PBMCs. The receptors here all came from a human donor with multiple sclerosis.

The chain employs TRBV9 and TRBJ2-7; D is perhaps TRBD1 (5 bases). Trimming removed 1 base at V and 0 bases at J, with 11 bases between. Germline V lookup: CDR1 SGDLS, CDR2 YYNGEE. The CDR3 totals 15 residues. The DNA for the CDR3 is TGTGCCAGCAGCGTAAATGACAGACTCTCCTACGAGCAGTACTTC. Translated: CASSVNDRLSYEQYF.

This clonotype was recorded once. This chain uses TRBV7-9 with TRBJ2-1, with 14 nucleotides matching TRBD2. Germline CDR1 and CDR2: SEHNR and FQNEAQ (reference sequence). J was trimmed by 10 bases and V by 6 bases; bases with no gene match: 2. The CDR3 contains 13 residues. This CDR3 reads CASRGLAGEEQFF. The DNA of the CDR3 is TGTGCCAGCAGGGGACTAGCGGGGGAAGAGCAGTTCTTC.

This chain joins TRBV28 and TRBJ1-1, with D hard to call. V lost 6 bases, J lost 8 bases, and 7 bases lay in between. The germline V gene encodes CDR1 MDHEN and CDR2 SYDVKM. The CDR3 covers 10 residues. The CDR3, as DNA: TGTGCCAGCAGAAACGGAGAAGCTTTCTTT. Translation gives CASRNGEAFF.

V and J are TRBV29-1 and TRBJ2-7; 7 nucleotides align to TRBD1. CDR3 length: 12 residues. Trimming removed 5 bases from V and 1 base from J; junction bases left unmatched: 2. CDR1 and CDR2 (germline): SQVTM, ANQGSEA. The CDR3 sequence is CSVKDRSYEQYF. The CDR3 bases are TGCAGCGTTAAGGACAGGTCCTACGAGCAGTACTTC.

This rearrangement joins TRBV6-6 to TRBJ1-1; no reliable D call. Germline-derived CDR1 and CDR2 are MNHNY and SVGAGI (reference sequence). V was shortened by 6 bases and J by 8 bases, with 16 bases between the two germline ends. This CDR3 region has 13 residues. CDR3 sequence: CASRPGLREEAFF. The CDR3 DNA reads TGTGCCAGCAGACCTGGGTTGAGAGAAGAAGCTTTCTTT.

This chain uses TRBV14 with TRBJ1-4; perhaps TRBD1 as D (5 bases). V lost 1 base, J lost 4 bases, and 19 bases lay in between. Germline-derived CDR1 and CDR2 are SGHDN and FVKESK. This CDR3 contains 18 residues. The CDR3 protein is CASSQGGSRQLRNEKLFF. The CDR3 region has the DNA TGTGCCAGCAGCCAAGGTGGCAGCAGACAGCTACGTAATGAAAAACTGTTTTTT.

This chain uses TRBV2 with TRBJ2-5; a possible D gene is TRBD2 (6 bases). Per the germline V gene, CDR1 is SNHLY and CDR2 is FYNNEI. Trimming pared 6 bases from V and 5 bases from J, leaving 22 bases between. The CDR3 runs 16 residues. Here the CDR3 DNA reads TGTGCCAGCAGCTATGTTCCGGGAGCCGAGGGGGAGACCCAGTACTTC. Protein product: CASSYVPGAEGETQYF. Full variable domain (missing parts from reference TRBV2 and TRBJ2-5): EPEVTQTPSHQVTQMGQEVILRCVPISNHLYFYWYRQILGQKVEFLVSFYNNEISEKSEIFDDQFSVERPDGSNFTLKIRSTKLEDSAMYFCASSYVPGAEGETQYFGPGTRLLVL.

Worth noting for this clonotype: At one end, the junction sequence differs from germline, possibly due to a read error. This sequence joins TRBV4-1 and TRBJ2-7; 11 bases align to TRBD1. Per germline, CDR1 MGHRA and CDR2 YSYEKL. The CDR3 extends over 14 amino acids. DNA for the CDR3: TGCGCCAGCAACCAAGGACAGGGGGCGGGCGAGCAGTACTTC. Translated: CASNQGQGAGEQYF.

The rearrangement uses TRBV7-2 and TRBJ1-1; no firm D call. The V end lost 0 bases, the J end lost 1 base, and 18 bases lay between the germline ends. CDR1 and CDR2 from the germline V gene are SGHTA and FQGNSA. The CDR3 totals 18 residues. CDR3 amino acids: CASSLARGASTPNTEAFF. CDR3 DNA: TGTGCCAGCAGCTTAGCTCGAGGCGCTTCCACCCCGAACACTGAAGCTTTCTTT.

The chain combines TRBV10-3 with TRBJ2-7, with TRBD1 matching 7 bases. V lost 10 bases to trimming and J lost 0 bases; unmatched junction nucleotides: 12. Per the germline V gene, CDR1 is ENHRY and CDR2 is SYGVKD. The CDR3 extends over 15 amino acids. The chain's CDR3 is CATGTAASSSYEQYF. CDR3 in DNA: TGTGCCACCGGGACAGCCGCCTCAAGCTCCTACGAGCAGTACTTC.

The rearrangement joins TRBV13 to TRBJ2-3; 8 bases align to TRBD2. Germline CDR1 reads PRHDT; CDR2 reads FYEKMQ (reference sequence). The CDR3 is made up of 15 amino acids. The ends lost 5 bases at V and 5 bases at J; junction bases unmatched: 9. CDR3 coding DNA: TGTGCCAGCAGCCCGATTAGCGGGGCAGGAGATACGCAGTATTTT. Translation gives CASSPISGAGDTQYF.

As for this clonotype: Germline and junction disagree at one end, which may indicate a read error. This chain joins TRBV7-2 and TRBJ1-1, with no clear D. The CDR3 sequence is 12 residues long. Germline V lookup: CDR1 SGHTA, CDR2 FQGNSA. CDR3 nucleotide sequence: TGTGCCAGCAGCTCATCGAGCACTGAAGCCTTCTTT. This gives the protein CASSSSSTEAFF.

The chain links TRBV6-2 or TRBV6-3 to TRBJ2-7; weak D call: TRBD2 (5 bases). Per germline, CDR1 MNHEY and CDR2 SVGEGT. The CDR3 runs 15 residues. Trimming stripped 0 bases from V and 5 bases from J, with 14 bases between. DNA of the CDR3: TGTGCCAGCAGTTACTCGATAGAGGGTCCCAACGAGCAGTACTTC. Translated: CASSYSIEGPNEQYF.

V usage is TRBV4-1 and J usage is TRBJ1-2; D not resolved. Germline CDR1 is MGHRA and CDR2 is YSYEKL. CDR3 size: 16 residues. Trimming took 0 bases from V and 0 from J, leaving 11 bases between them. The CDR3 DNA sequence: TGCGCCAGCAGCCAAGAGCCGGGCTCCACTAACTATGGCTACACCTTC. It encodes CASSQEPGSTNYGYTF.

This sequence joins TRBV28 and TRBJ2-7; 7 bases map to TRBD2. The length of the CDR3 is 16 residues. V was pared by 6 bases and J by 3 bases, with 14 bases of the junction left unmatched. The germline V gene encodes CDR1 MDHEN and CDR2 SYDVKM. The CDR3 loop is CASRSNSGGRHYEQYF. CDR3 bases: TGTGCCAGCAGATCCAACTCCGGGGGGAGGCACTACGAGCAGTACTTC.

The rearrangement links TRBV23-1 to TRBJ1-4; D remains ambiguous. TRBV23-1 is noted as an ORF with a role that remains uncertain. Trimming cost V 3 bases and J 6 bases, with 14 bases left between them. The CDR3 extends over 15 amino acids. The CDR3: CASSQTGSRDEKLFF. The CDR3 DNA reads as TGCGCCAGCAGTCAGACGGGTTCGAGGGATGAAAAACTGTTTTTT.

V is TRBV12-3 or TRBV12-4 and J is TRBJ2-7, with D possibly matching TRBD1 (5 bases). Trimming removed 3 bases from V and 1 base from J, with 10 bases in between. This CDR3 is built from 14 residues. The CDR3 coding sequence is TGTGCCAGCAGTTTTTCCAGGGCTTCCTACGAGCAGTACTTC. This gives the protein CASSFSRASYEQYF.

V usage is TRBV12-5 and J usage is TRBJ2-6; D gene ambiguous. Looked up from germline, CDR1 is LGHNT and CDR2 is FRNRAP. The CDR3 is 14 residues long. Trimming pared 5 bases from V and 4 bases from J, leaving 9 bases between. CDR3 region: CASGPSAGANVLTF. The CDR3 DNA is TGTGCTAGTGGTCCGTCTGCAGGGGCCAACGTCCTGACTTTC.